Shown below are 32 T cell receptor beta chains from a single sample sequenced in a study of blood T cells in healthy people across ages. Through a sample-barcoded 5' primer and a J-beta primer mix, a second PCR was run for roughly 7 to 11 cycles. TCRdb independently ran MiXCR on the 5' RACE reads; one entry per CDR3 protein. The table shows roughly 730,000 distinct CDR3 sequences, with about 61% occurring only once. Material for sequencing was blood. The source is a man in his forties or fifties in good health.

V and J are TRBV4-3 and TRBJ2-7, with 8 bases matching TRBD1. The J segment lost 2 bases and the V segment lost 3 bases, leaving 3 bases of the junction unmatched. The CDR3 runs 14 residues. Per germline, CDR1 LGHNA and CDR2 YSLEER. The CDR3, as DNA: TGCGCCAGCAGCCAGGGACAGGAGGCCTACGAGCAGTACTTC. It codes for CASSQGQEAYEQYF.

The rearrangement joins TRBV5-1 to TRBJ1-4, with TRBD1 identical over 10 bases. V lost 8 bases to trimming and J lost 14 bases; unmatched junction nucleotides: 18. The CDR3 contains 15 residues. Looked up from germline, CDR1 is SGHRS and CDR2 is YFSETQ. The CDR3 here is CASSQEGQGIRSLFF. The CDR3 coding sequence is TGCGCCAGTTCCCAGGAGGGACAGGGGATTCGATCGCTGTTTTTT.

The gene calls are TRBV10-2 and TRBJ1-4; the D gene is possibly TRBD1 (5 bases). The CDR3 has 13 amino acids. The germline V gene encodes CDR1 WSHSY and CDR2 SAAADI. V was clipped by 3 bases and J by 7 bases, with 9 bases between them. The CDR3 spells CASSDGGGEKLFF. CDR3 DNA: TGCGCCAGCAGTGACGGGGGTGGTGAAAAACTGTTTTTT.

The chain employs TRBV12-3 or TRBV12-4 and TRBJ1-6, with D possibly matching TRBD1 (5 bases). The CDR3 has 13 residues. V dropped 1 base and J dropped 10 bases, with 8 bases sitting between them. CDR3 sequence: CASSLEGFSPLHF. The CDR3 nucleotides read TGTGCCAGCAGTTTAGAGGGGTTCTCACCCCTCCACTTT.

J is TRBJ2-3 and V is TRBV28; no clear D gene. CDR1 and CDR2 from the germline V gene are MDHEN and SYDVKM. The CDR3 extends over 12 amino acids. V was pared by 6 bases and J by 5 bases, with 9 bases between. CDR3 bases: TGTGCCAGCAGGACCTCAGTAGATACGCAGTATTTT. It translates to CASRTSVDTQYF. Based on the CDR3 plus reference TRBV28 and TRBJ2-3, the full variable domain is DVKVTQSSRYLVKRTGEKVFLECVQDMDHENMFWYRQDPGLGLRLIYFSYDVKMKEKGDIPEGYSVSREKKERFSLILESASTNQTSMYLCASRTSVDTQYFGPGTRLTVL.

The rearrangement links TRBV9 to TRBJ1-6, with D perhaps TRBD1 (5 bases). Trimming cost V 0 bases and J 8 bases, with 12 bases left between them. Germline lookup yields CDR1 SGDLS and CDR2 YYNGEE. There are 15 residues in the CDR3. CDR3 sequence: CASSVDQGSDSPLHF. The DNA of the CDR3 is TGTGCCAGCAGCGTAGATCAGGGTTCGGATTCACCCCTCCACTTT.

CDR3 DNA sequence: TGTGCCAGCAGCTTAAATCCCAATGAGCAGTTCTTC. It codes for CASSLNPNEQFF. The chain is built from TRBV7-2 and TRBJ2-1; D ambiguous. The V gene's germline CDR1 is SGHTA and CDR2 FQGNSA. V lost 2 bases, J lost 6 bases, and 5 bases lay in between. The CDR3 sequence is 12 residues long.

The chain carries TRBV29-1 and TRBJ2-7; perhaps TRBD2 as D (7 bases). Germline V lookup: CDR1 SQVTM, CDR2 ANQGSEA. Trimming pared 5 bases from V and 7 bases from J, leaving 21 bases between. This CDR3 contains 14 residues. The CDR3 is CSVRDRGASNEQYF. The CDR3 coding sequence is TGCAGCGTTAGAGACCGGGGGGCGAGTAATGAGCAGTACTTC.

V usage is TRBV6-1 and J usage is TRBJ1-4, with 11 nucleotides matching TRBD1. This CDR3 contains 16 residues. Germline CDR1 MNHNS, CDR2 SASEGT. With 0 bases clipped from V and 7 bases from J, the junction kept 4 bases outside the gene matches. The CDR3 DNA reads TGTGCCAGCAGTGAAGCTGGACAGGGGGCATTTGAAAAACTGTTTTTT. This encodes CASSEAGQGAFEKLFF.

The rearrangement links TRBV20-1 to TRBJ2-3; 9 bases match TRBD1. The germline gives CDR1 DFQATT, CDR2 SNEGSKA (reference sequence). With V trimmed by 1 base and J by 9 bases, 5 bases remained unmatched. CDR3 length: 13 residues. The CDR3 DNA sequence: TGCAGTGCTAGAGGACCCGACAGGGGGACGCAGTATTTT. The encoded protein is CSARGPDRGTQYF.

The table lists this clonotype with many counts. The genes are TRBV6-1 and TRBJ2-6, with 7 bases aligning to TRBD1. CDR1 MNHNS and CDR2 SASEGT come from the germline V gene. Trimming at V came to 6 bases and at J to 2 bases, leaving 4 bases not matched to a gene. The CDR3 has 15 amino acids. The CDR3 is CASSRDSTGANVLTF. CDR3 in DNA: TGTGCCAGCAGCAGGGACAGTACTGGGGCCAACGTCCTGACTTTC.

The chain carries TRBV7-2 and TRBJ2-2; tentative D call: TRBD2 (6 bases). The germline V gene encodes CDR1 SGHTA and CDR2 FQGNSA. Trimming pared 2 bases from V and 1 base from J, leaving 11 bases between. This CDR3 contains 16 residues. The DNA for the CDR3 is TGTGCCAGCAGCTTATTCCCGGGGGAGAACACCGGGGAGCTGTTTTTT. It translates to CASSLFPGENTGELFF.

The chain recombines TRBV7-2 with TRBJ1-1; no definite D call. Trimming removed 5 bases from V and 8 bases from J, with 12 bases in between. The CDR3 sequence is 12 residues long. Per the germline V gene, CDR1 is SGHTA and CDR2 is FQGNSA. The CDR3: CASSPRSGEAFF. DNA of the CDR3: TGTGCCAGCAGCCCACGTAGTGGGGAAGCTTTCTTT. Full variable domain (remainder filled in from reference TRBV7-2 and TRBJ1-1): GAGVSQSPSNKVTEKGKDVELRCDPISGHTALYWYRQSLGQGLEFLIYFQGNSAPDKSGLPSDRFSAERTGGSVSTLTIQRTQQEDSAVYLCASSPRSGEAFFGQGTRLTVV.

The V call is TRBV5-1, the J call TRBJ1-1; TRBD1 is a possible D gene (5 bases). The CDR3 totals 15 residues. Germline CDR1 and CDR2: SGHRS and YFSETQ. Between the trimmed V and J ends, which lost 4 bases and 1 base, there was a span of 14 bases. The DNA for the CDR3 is TGCGCCAGCAGCCCTGACGGACAATCGAACACTGAAGCTTTCTTT. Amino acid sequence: CASSPDGQSNTEAFF.

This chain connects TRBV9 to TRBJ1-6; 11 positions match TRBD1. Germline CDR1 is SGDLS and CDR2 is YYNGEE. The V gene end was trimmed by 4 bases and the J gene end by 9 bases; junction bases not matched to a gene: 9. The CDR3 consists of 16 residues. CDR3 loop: CASSPASGQGASPLHF. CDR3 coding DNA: TGTGCCAGCAGCCCGGCCTCCGGACAGGGGGCTTCACCCCTCCACTTT.

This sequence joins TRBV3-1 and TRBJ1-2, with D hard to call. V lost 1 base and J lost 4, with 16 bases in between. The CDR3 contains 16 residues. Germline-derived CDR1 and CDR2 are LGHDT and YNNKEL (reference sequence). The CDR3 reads CASSQGQTATIYGYTF. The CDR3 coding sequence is TGTGCCAGCAGCCAAGGGCAGACTGCAACGATCTATGGCTACACCTTC.

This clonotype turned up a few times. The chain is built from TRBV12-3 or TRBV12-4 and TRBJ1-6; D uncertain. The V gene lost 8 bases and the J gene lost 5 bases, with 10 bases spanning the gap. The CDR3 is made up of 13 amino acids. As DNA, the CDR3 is TGTGCCAGCGGCGTGCCGGATAATTCACCCCTCCACTTT. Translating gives CASGVPDNSPLHF.

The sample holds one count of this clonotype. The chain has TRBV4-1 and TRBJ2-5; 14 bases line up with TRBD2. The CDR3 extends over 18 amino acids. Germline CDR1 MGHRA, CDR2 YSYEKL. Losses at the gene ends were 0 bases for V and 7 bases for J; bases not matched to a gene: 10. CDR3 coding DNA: TGCGCCAGCAGCCAAGATGGGACTAGCGGGAGATCGGGGGGGACCCAGTACTTC. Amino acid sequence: CASSQDGTSGRSGGTQYF.

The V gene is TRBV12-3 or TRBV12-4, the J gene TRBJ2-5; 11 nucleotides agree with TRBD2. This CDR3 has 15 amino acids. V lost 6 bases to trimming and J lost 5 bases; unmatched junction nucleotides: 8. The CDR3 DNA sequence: TGTGCCAGCAGGCCTAGCGGGGGGTCTTGGGAGACCCAGTACTTC. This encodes CASRPSGGSWETQYF.

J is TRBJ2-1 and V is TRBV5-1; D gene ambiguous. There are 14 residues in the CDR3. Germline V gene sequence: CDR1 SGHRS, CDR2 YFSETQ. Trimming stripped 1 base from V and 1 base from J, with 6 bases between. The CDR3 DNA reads TGCGCCAGCAGCTTGACGGTGTCCTACAATGAGCAGTTCTTC. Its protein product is CASSLTVSYNEQFF.

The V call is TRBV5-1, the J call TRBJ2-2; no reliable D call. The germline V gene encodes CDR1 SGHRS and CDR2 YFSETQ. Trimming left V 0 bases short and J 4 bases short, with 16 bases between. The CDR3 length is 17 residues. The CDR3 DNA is TGCGCCAGCAGCTTGGGAGCAGGCGCCACTCCCACCGGGGAGCTGTTTTTT. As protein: CASSLGAGATPTGELFF.

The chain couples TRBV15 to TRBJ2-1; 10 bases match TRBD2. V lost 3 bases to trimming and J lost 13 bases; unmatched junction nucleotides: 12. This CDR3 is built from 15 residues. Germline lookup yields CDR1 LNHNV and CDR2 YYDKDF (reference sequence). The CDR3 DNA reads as TGTGCCACCAGCAGGGCTAGCGGGGGCCAAGAGACCCAGTTCTTC. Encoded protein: CATSRASGGQETQFF.

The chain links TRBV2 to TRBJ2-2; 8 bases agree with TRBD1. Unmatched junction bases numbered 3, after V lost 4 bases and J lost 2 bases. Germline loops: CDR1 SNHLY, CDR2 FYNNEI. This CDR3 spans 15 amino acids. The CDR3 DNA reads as TGTGCCAGCAGTGGCAGGGGGCTAAACACCGGGGAGCTGTTTTTT. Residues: CASSGRGLNTGELFF. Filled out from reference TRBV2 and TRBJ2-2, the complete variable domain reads EPEVTQTPSHQVTQMGQEVILRCVPISNHLYFYWYRQILGQKVEFLVSFYNNEISEKSEIFDDQFSVERPDGSNFTLKIRSTKLEDSAMYFCASSGRGLNTGELFFGEGSRLTVL.

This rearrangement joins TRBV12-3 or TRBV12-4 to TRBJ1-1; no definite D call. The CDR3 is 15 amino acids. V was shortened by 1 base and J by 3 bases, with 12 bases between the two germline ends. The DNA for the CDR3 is TGTGCCAGCAGTTTAGTGCGGGGTTTGTACACTGAAGCTTTCTTT. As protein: CASSLVRGLYTEAFF.

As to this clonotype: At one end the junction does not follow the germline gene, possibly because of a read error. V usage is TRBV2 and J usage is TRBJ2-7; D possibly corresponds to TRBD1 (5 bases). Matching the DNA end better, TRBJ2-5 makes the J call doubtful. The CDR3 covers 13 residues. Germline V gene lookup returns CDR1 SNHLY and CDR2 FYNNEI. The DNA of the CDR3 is TGCGCCACACCAAGGGGCAGACAAGAGACCCAGTACTTC. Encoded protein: CATPRGRQETQYF.

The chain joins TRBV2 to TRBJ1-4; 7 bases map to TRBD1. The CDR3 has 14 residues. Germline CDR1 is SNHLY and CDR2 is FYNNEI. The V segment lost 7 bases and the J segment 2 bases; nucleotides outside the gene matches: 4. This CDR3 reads CASNDRETNEKLFF. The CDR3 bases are TGTGCCAGCAACGACAGGGAGACTAATGAAAAACTGTTTTTT.

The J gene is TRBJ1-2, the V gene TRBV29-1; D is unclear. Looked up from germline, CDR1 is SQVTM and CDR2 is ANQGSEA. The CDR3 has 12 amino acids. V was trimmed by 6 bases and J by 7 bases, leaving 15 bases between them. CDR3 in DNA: TGCAGCGTCCGTGGGGTTCTAGGTGGCTACACCTTC. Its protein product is CSVRGVLGGYTF.

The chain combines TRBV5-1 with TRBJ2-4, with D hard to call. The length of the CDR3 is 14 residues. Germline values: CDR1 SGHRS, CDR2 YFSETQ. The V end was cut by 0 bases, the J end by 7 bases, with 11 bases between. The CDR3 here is CASSLGSGSNIQYF. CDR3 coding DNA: TGCGCCAGCAGCTTGGGTAGTGGCAGCAACATTCAGTACTTC.

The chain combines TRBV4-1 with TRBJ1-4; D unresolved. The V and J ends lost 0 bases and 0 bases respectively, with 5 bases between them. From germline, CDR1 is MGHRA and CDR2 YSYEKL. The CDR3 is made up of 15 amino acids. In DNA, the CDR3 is TGCGCCAGCAGCCAAGAACCGCCAACTAATGAAAAACTGTTTTTT. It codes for CASSQEPPTNEKLFF.

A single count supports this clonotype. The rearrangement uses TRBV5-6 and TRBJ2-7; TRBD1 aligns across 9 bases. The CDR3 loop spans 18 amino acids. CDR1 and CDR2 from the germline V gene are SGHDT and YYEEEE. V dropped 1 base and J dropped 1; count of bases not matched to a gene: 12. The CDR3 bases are TGTGCCAGCAGCTTGAGACAGGGGGTGCGGCAACAGTCCTACGAGCAGTACTTC. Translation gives CASSLRQGVRQQSYEQYF.

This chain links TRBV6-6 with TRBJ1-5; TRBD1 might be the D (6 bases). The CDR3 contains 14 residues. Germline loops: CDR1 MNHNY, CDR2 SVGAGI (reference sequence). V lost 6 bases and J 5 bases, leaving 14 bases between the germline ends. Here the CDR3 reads CASSQRGNDQPQHF. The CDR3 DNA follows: TGTGCCAGCAGCCAGAGGGGGAACGATCAGCCCCAGCATTTT.

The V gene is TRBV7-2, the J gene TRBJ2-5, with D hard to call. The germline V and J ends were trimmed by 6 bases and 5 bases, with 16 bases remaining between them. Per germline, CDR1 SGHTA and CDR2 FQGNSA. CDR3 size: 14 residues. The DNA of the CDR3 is TGTGCCAGCAGGTTTACTGGTTTCGAGGAGACCCAGTACTTC. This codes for CASRFTGFEETQYF.